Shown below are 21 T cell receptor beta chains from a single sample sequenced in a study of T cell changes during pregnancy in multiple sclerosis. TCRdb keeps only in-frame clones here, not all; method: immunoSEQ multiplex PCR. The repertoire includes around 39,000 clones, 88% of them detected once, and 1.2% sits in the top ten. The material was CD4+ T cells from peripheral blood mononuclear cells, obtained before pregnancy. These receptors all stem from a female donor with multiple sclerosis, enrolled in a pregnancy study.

CDR3 DNA sequence: TGTGCCAGCAGTTTATCAATAGCCCAAGAGACCCAGTACTTC. It translates to CASSLSIAQETQYF. This chain links TRBV28 with TRBJ2-5; D is ambiguous. The V end lost 1 base, the J end lost 1 base, and 7 bases lay between the germline ends. CDR1 and CDR2 (germline): MDHEN, SYDVKM. The CDR3 sequence is 14 residues long.

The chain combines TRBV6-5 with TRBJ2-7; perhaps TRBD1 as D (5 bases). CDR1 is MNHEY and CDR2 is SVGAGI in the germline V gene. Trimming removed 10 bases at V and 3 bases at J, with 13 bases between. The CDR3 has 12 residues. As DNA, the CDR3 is TGTGCCACCGAGGACACCTACTACGAGCAGTACTTC. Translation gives CATEDTYYEQYF.

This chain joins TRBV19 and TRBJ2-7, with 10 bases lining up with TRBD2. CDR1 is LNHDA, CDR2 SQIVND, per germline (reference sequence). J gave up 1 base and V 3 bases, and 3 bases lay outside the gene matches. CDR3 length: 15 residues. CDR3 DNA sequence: TGTGCCAGTAGTATCAGGACTAGCGGTTCCTACGAGCAGTACTTC. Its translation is CASSIRTSGSYEQYF.

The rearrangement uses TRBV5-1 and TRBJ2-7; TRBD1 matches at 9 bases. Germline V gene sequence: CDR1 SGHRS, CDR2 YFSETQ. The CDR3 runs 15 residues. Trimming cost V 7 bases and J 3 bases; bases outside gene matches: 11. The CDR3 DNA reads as TGCGCCAGCCATCTCAATCCGGGACAGGGCTACGAGCAGTACTTC. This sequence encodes CASHLNPGQGYEQYF.

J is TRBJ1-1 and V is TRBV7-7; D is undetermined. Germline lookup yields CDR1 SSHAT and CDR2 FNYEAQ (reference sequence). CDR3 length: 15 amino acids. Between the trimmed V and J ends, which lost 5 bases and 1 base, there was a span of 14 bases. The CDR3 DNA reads TGTGCCAGCAGCCCCCACGGGGTTACGAACACTGAAGCTTTCTTT. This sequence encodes CASSPHGVTNTEAFF. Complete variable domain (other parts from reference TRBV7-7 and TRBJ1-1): GAGVSQSPRYKVTKRGQDVTLRCDPISSHATLYWYQQALGQGPEFLTYFNYEAQPDKSGLPSDRFSAERPEGSISTLTIQRTEQRDSAMYRCASSPHGVTNTEAFFGQGTRLTVV.

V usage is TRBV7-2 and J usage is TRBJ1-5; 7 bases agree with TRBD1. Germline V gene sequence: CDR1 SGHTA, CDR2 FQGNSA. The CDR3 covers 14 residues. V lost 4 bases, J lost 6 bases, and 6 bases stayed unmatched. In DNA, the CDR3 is TGTGCCAGCAGCTACAGGGGAGGCACTCAGCCCCAGCATTTT. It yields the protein CASSYRGGTQPQHF.

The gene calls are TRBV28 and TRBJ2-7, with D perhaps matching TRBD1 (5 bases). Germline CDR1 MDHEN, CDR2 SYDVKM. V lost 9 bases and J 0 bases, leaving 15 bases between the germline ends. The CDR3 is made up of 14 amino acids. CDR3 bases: TGTGCCAGTGTGACAGCCTCAAACTCCTACGAGCAGTACTTC. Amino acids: CASVTASNSYEQYF.

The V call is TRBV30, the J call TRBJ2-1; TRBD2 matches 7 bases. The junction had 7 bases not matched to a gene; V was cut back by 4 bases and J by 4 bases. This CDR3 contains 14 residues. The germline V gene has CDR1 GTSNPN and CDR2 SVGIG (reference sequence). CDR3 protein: CAWTPSGLYNEQFF. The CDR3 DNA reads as TGTGCCTGGACACCTAGCGGACTGTACAATGAGCAGTTCTTC.

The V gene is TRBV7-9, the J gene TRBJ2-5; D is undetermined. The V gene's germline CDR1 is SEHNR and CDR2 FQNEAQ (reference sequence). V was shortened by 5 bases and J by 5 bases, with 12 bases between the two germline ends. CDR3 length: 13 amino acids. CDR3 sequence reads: CASSQHRLETQYF. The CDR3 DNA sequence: TGTGCCAGCAGCCAGCACCGACTGGAGACCCAGTACTTC.

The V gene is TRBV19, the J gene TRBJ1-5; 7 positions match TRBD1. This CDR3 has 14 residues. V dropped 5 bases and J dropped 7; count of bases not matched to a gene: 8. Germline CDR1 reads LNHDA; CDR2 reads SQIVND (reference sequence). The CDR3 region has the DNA TGTGCCAGTAGTGTTACAGGGGATCAACAGCCCCAGCATTTT. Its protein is CASSVTGDQQPQHF.

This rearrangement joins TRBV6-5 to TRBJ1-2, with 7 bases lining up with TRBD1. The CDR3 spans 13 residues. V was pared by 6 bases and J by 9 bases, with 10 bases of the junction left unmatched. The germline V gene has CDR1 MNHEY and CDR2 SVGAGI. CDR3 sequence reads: CASRKRDSSSYTF. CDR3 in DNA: TGTGCCAGCAGGAAGAGGGACAGTTCTAGCTACACCTTC.

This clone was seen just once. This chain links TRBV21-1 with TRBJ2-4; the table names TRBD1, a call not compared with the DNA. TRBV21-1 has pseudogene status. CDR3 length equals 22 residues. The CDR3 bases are TGTGCCAGCAGCAAAGGAAGCCCAGGGGTCTTGAGGGTCGACCTAGCCAAAAACATTCAGTACTTC. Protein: CASSKGSPGVLRVDLAKNIQYF.

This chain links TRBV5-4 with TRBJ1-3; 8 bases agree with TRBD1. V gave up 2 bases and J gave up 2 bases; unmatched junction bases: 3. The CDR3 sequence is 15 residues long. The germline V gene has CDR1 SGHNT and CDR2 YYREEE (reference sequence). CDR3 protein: CASSLTGGPGNTIYF. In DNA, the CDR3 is TGTGCCAGCAGCTTAACAGGGGGGCCTGGAAACACCATATATTTT.

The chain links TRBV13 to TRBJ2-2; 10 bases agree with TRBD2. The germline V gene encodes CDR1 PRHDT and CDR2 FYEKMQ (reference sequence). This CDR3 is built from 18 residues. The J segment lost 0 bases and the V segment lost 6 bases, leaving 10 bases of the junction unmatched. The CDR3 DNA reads TGTGCCAGCAGGGGTGCCGGGACTAGCGTAGCGAACACCGGGGAGCTGTTTTTT. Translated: CASRGAGTSVANTGELFF.

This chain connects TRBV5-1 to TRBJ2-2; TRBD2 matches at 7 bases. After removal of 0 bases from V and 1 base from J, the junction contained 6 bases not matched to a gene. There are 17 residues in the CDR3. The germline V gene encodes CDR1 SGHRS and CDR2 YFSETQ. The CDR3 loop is CASSLVPAGENTGELFF. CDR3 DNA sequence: TGCGCCAGCAGCTTGGTTCCGGCGGGGGAGAACACCGGGGAGCTGTTTTTT.

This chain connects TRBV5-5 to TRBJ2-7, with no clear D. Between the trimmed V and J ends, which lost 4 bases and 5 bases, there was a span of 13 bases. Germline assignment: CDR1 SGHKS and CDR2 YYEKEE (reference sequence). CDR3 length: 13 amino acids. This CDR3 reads CASSPVAANEQYF. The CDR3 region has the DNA TGTGCCAGCAGCCCCGTGGCTGCCAACGAGCAGTACTTC.

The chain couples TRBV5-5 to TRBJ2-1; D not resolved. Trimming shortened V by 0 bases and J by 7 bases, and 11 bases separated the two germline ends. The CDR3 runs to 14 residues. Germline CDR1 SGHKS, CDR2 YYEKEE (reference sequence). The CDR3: CASSLVGTNNEQFF. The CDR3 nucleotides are TGTGCCAGCAGCTTGGTGGGCACCAATAATGAGCAGTTCTTC.

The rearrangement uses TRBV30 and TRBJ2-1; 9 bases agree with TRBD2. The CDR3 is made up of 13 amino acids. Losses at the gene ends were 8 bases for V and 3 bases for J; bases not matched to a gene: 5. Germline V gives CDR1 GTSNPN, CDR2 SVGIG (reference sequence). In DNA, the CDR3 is TGTGCCATCCCTAGCGGGAACTACAATGAGCAGTTCTTC. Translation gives CAIPSGNYNEQFF.

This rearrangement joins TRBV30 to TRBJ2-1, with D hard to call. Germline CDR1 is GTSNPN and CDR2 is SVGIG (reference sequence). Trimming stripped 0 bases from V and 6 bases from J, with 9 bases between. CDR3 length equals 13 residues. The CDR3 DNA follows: TGTGCCTGGAGTGTGGTCCGCGGCAATGAGCAGTTCTTC. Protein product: CAWSVVRGNEQFF.

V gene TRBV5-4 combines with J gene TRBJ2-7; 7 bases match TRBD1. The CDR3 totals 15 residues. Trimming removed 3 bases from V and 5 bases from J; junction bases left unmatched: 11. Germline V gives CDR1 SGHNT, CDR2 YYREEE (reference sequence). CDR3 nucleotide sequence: TGTGCCAGCAGCTCGGGACAGCGTCCCGCGGACGAGCAGTACTTC. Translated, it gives CASSSGQRPADEQYF.

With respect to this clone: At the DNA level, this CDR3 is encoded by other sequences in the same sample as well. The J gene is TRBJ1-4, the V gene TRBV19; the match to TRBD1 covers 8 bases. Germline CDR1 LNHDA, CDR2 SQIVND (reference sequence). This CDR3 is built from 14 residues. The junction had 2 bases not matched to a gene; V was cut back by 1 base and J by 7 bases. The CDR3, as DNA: TGTGCCAGTAGTATAGGGACAGGGCCTGAAAAACTGTTTTTT. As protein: CASSIGTGPEKLFF. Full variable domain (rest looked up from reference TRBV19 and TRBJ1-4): DGGITQSPKYLFRKEGQNVTLSCEQNLNHDAMYWYRQDPGQGLRLIYYSQIVNDFQKGDIAEGYSVSREKKESFPLTVTSAQKNPTAFYLCASSIGTGPEKLFFGSGTQLSVL.